One sample yielded the 2 T cell receptor beta chains listed below, sequenced in a study of breast tumors, draining lymph nodes, adjacent tissues. Breast cancer patients provided tissue from their axillary draining lymph nodes. TCRdb re-called the multiplex PCR reads with MiXCR, one entry per CDR3 protein. The sample comprises approximately 300,000 distinct CDR3 sequences, around 31% of which are singletons, and about 1% rests with the top ten. The sample taken for sequencing was axillary lymph node tissue. Receptors originate from a female donor with breast cancer. Some clones in this sample may be carry-over from other donors' samples.

In this sample, this clonotype turned up many times. CDR3 coding DNA: TGCGCCAGCGATCAAGGCGGGGTCCCCACAGATACGCAGTATTTT. It translates to CASDQGGVPTDTQYF. The chain joins TRBV4-1 to TRBJ2-3; D perhaps matches TRBD2 (6 bases). Germline values: CDR1 MGHRA, CDR2 YSYEKL. This CDR3 region has 15 residues. The V gene lost 8 bases and the J gene lost 2 bases, with 17 bases spanning the gap.

This clonotype was recorded many times. DNA of the CDR3: TGTGCCAGCAGCCGAGACAGGGGAGAGACCCAGTACTTC. Translated, it gives CASSRDRGETQYF. The chain has TRBV11-1 and TRBJ2-5; 8 bases agree with TRBD1. V gave up 5 bases and J gave up 4 bases; unmatched junction bases: 3. The CDR3 sequence is 13 residues long. Germline V gene sequence: CDR1 SGHAT, CDR2 FQDESV (reference sequence).